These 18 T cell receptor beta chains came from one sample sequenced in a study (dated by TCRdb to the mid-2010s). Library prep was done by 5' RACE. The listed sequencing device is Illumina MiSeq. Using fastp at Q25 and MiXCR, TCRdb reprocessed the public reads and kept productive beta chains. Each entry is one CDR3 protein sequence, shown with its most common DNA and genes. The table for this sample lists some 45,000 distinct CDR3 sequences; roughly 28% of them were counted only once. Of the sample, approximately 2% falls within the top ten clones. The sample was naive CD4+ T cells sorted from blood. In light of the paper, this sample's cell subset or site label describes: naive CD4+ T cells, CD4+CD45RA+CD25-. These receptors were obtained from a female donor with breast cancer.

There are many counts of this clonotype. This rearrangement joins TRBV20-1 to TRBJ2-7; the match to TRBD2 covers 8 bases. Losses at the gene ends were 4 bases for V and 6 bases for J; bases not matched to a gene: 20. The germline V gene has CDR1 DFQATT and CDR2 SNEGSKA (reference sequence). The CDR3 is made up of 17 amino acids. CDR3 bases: TGCAGTGCTACCTTATTCCCCGGGACTAGTTCCTCTCGCGAGCAGTACTTC. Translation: CSATLFPGTSSSREQYF.

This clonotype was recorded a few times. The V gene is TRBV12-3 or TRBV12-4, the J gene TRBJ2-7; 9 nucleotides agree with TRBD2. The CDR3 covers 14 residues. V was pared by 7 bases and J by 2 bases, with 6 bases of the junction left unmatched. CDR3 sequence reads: CASKHSGGPYEQYF. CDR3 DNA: TGTGCCAGCAAACATAGCGGGGGACCCTACGAGCAGTACTTC.

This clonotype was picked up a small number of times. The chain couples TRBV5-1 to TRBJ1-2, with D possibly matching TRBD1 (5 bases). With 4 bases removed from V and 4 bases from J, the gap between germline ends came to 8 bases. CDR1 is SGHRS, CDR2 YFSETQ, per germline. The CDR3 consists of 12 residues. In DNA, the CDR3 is TGCGCCAGCAGCGTCGACAGCTATGGCTACACCTTC. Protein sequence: CASSVDSYGYTF.

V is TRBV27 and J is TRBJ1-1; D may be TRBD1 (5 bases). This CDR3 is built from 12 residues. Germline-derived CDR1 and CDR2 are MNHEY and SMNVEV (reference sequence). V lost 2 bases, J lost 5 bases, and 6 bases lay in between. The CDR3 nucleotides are TGTGCCAGCAGTTTAACAGGTACTGAAGCTTTCTTT. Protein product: CASSLTGTEAFF.

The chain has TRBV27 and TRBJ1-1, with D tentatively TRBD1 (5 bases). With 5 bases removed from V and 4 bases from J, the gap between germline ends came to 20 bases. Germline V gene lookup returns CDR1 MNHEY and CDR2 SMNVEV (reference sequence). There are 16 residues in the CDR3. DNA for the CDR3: TGTGCCAGCAGTCCCCAACTACAGGCTATGGGCACTGAAGCTTTCTTT. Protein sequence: CASSPQLQAMGTEAFF.

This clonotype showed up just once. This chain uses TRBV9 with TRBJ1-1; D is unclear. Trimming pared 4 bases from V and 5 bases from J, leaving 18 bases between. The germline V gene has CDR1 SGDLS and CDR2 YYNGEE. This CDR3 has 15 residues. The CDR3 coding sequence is TGTGCCAGCAGCCCCACATCGGAGAGACGTACTGAAGCTTTCTTT. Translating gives CASSPTSERRTEAFF. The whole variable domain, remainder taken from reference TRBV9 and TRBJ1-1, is DSGVTQTPKHLITATGQRVTLRCSPRSGDLSVYWYQQSLDQGLQFLIQYYNGEERAKGNILERFSAQQFPDLHSELNLSSLELGDSALYFCASSPTSERRTEAFFGQGTRLTVV.

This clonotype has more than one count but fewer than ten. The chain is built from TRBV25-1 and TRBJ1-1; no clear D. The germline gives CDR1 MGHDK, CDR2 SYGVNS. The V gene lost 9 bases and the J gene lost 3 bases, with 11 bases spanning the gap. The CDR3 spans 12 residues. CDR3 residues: CASSYKDTEAFF. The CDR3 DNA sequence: TGTGCCAGTAGCTACAAGGACACTGAAGCTTTCTTT.

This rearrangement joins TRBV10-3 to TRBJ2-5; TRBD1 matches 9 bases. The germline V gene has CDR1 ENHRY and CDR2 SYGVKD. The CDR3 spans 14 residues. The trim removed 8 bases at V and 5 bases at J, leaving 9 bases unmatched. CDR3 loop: CAICGGQGSETQYF. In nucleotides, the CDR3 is TGTGCCATCTGTGGGGGACAGGGAAGCGAGACCCAGTACTTC.

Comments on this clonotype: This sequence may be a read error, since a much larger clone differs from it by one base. This CDR3 is CSAWTWTEAFF. CDR3 nucleotide sequence: TGCAGTGCTTGGACTTGGACTGAAGCTTTCTTT. The chain uses TRBV20-1 and TRBJ1-1; D is unclear. The ends were cut back, 5 bases at V and 5 bases at J, with 9 bases in the middle. Germline CDR1 and CDR2: DFQATT and SNEGSKA (reference sequence). The CDR3 has 11 amino acids.

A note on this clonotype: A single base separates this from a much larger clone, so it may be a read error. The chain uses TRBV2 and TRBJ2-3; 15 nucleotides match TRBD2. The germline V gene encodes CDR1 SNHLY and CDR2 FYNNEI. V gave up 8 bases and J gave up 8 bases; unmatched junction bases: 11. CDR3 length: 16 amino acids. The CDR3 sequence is CASDPRTSGGAGTQYF. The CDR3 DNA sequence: TGTGCCAGCGACCCTAGGACTAGCGGGGGGGCCGGTACGCAGTATTTT.

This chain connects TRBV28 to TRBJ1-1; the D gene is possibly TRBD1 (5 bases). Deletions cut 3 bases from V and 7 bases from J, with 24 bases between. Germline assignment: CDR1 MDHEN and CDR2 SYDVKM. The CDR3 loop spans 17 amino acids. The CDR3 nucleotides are TGTGCCAGCAGTTTGATCCCCGGGGCGCTGGGCCGTCGTGAAGCTTTCTTT. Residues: CASSLIPGALGRREAFF.

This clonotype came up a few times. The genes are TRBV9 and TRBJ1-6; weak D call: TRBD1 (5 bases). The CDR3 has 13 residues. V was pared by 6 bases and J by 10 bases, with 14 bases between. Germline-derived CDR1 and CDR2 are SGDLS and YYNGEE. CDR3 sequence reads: CASTRDENSPLHF. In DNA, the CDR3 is TGTGCCAGCACCCGGGACGAGAACTCACCCCTCCACTTT.

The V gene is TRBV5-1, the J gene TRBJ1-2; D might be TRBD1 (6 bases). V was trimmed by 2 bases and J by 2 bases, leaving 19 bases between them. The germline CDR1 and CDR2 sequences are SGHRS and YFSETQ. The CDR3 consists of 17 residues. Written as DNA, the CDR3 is TGCGCCAGCAGCTTCGGTCAGGGGACTGGGTTAAACTATGGCTACACCTTC. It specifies CASSFGQGTGLNYGYTF.

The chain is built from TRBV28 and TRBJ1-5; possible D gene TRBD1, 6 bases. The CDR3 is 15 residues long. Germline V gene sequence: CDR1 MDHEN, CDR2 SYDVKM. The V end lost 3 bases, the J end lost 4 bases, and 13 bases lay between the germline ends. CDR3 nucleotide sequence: TGTGCCAGCAGTTTCCAGGACAGACCAAATCAGCCCCAGCATTTT. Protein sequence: CASSFQDRPNQPQHF.

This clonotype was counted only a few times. The CDR3 DNA reads TGTGCCAGCAGCTTCAGACAGGCATACACAGATACGCAGTATTTT. It codes for CASSFRQAYTDTQYF. The chain carries TRBV11-1 and TRBJ2-3; possible D gene TRBD1, 6 bases. With 3 bases removed from V and 2 bases from J, the gap between germline ends came to 12 bases. This CDR3 has 15 residues. Germline loops: CDR1 SGHAT, CDR2 FQDESV (reference sequence).

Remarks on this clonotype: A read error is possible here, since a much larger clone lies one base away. CDR3 amino acids: CASSFCRGNEQFF. The CDR3 DNA reads as TGTGCCAGCAGTTTTTGCAGGGGCAATGAGCAGTTCTTC. The V call is TRBV27, the J call TRBJ2-1, with D possibly being TRBD1 (6 bases). V was pared by 3 bases and J by 6 bases, with 9 bases between. CDR1 and CDR2 from the germline V gene are MNHEY and SMNVEV (reference sequence). The CDR3 runs 13 residues.

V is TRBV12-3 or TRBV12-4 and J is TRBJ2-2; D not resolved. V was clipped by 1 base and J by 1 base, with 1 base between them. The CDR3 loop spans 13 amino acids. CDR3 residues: CASSLGNTGELFF. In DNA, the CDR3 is TGTGCCAGCAGTTTAGGGAACACCGGGGAGCTGTTTTTT.

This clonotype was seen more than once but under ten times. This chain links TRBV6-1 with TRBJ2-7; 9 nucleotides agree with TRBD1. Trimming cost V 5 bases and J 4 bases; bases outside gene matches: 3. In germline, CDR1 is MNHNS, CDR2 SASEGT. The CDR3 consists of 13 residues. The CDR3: CASSTGTGYEQYF. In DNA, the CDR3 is TGTGCCAGCAGTACCGGGACAGGGTACGAGCAGTACTTC.